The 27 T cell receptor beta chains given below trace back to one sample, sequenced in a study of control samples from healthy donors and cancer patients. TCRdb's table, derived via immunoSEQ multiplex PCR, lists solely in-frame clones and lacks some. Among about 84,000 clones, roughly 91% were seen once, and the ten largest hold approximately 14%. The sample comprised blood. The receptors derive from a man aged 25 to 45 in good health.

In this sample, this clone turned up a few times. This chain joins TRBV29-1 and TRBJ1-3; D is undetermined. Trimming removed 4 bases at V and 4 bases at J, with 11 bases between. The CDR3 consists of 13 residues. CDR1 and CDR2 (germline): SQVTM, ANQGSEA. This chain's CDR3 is CSVAVQQGNTIYF. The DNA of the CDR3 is TGCAGCGTTGCGGTCCAGCAAGGAAACACCATATATTTT. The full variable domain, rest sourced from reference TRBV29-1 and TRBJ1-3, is SAVISQKPSRDICQRGTSLTIQCQVDSQVTMMFWYRQQPGQSLTLIATANQGSEATYESGFVIDKFPISRPNLTFSTLTVSNMSPEDSSIYLCSVAVQQGNTIYFGEGSWLTVV.

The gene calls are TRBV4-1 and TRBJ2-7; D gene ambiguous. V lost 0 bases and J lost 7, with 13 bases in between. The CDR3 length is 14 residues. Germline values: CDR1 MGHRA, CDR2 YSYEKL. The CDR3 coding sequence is TGCGCCAGCAGCCAAGAAAGTGGGTTCGGGGAGCAGTACTTC. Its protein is CASSQESGFGEQYF.

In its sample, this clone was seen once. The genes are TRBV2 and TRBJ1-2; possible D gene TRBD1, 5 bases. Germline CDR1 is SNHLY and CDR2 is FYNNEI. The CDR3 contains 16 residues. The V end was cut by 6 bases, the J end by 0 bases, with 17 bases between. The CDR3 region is CASRLFLQATNYGYTF. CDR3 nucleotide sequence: TGTGCCAGCAGGCTCTTCCTACAGGCCACTAACTATGGCTACACCTTC.

CDR3 coding DNA: TGCAGCGTTGAAGCAGGGAGGGGCACTGAAGCTTTCTTT. Translated, it gives CSVEAGRGTEAFF. V usage is TRBV29-1 and J usage is TRBJ1-1; tentative D call: TRBD1 (5 bases). Trimming stripped 1 base from V and 4 bases from J, with 10 bases between. Germline lookup yields CDR1 SQVTM and CDR2 ANQGSEA. CDR3 length equals 13 residues.

DNA of the CDR3: TGTGCCAGCAGCTTAAAGCGGGGAAATGAGCAGTTCTTC. Translation: CASSLKRGNEQFF. The rearrangement joins TRBV7-2 to TRBJ2-1; 7 bases are shared with TRBD2. This CDR3 has 13 residues. V was pared by 2 bases and J by 7 bases, with 2 bases of the junction left unmatched. The germline V gene has CDR1 SGHTA and CDR2 FQGNSA.

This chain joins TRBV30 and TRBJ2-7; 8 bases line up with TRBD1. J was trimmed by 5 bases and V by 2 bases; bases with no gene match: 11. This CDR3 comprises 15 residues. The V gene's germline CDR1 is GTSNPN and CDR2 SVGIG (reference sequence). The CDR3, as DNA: TGTGCCTGGAGTCAGGGGGCAAGTTCTAGGGACGAGCAGTACTTC. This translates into CAWSQGASSRDEQYF.

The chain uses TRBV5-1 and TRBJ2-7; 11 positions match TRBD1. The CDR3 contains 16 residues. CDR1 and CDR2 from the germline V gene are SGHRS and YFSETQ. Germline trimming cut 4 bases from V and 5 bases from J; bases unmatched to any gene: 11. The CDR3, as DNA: TGCGCCAGCAGCGGAATGGACAGGGGGCTAAGAGACGAGCAGTACTTC. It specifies CASSGMDRGLRDEQYF.

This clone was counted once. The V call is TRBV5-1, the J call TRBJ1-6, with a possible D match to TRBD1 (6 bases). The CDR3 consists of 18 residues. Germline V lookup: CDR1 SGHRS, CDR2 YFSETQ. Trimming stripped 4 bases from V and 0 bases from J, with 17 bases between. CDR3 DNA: TGCGCCAGCAGCCCGGGACAAGCTATTAGCTCCTATAATTCACCCCTCCACTTT. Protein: CASSPGQAISSYNSPLHF.

The CDR3 DNA sequence: TGTGCCAGCAAAGGGGTTTTGAGCAATCAGCCCCAGCATTTT. Its translation: CASKGVLSNQPQHF. This chain connects TRBV27 to TRBJ1-5; D perhaps matches TRBD1 (5 bases). CDR3 length: 14 residues. Trimming stripped 7 bases from V and 1 base from J, with 11 bases between. Germline CDR1 is MNHEY and CDR2 is SMNVEV (reference sequence).

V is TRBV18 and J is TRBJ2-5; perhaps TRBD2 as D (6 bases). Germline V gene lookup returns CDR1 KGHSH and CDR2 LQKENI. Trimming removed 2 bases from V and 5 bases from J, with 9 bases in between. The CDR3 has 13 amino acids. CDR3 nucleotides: TGTGCCAGCTCACCAGGAGGGGATGAGACCCAGTACTTC. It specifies CASSPGGDETQYF.

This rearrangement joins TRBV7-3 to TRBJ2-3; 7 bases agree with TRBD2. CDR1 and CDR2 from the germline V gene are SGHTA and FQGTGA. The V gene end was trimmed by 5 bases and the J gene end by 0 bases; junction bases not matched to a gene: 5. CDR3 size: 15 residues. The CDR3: CASSPFGGSTDTQYF. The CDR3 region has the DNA TGTGCCAGCAGCCCCTTCGGGGGGAGCACAGATACGCAGTATTTT.

The CDR3 coding sequence is TGTGCCAGCAGCGTGGACAGCTCCTATGGCTACACCTTC. Translated: CASSVDSSYGYTF. The genes are TRBV9 and TRBJ1-2; D may be TRBD1 (6 bases). The germline gives CDR1 SGDLS, CDR2 YYNGEE. This CDR3 is built from 13 residues. Trimming took off 2 bases at V and 4 bases at J, with 9 bases between the two ends.

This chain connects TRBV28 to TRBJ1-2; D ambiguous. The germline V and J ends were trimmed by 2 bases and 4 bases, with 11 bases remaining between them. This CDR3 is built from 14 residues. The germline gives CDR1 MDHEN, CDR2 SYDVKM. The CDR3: CASSLDWSFYGYTF. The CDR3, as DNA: TGTGCCAGCAGTTTAGACTGGTCCTTCTATGGCTACACCTTC.

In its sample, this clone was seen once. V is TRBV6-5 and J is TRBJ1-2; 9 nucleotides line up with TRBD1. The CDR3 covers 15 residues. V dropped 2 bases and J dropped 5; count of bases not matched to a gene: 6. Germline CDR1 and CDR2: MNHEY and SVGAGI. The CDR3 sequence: CASSYTGGDHYGYTF. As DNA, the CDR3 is TGTGCCAGCAGTTACACAGGGGGCGATCATTATGGCTACACCTTC.

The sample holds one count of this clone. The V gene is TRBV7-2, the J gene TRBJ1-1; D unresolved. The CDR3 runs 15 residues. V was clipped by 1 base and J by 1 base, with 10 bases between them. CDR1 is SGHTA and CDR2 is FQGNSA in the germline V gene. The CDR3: CASSLVPGSNTEAFF. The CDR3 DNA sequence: TGTGCCAGCAGCTTAGTTCCAGGTTCGAACACTGAAGCTTTCTTT.

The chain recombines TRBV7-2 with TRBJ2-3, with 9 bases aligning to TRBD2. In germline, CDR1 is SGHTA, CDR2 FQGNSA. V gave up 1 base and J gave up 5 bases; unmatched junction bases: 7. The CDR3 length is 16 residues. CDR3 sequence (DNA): TGTGCCAGCAGCTTAGGGGCGGGGGGGCGTAGAGATACGCAGTATTTT. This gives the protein CASSLGAGGRRDTQYF.

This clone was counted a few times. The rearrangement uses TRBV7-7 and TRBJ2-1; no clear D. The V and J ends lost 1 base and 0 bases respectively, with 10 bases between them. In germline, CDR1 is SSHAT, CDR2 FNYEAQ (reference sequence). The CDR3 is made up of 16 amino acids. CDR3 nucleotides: TGTGCCAGCAGCTTAGATGCGGATCTCTCCTACAATGAGCAGTTCTTC. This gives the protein CASSLDADLSYNEQFF.

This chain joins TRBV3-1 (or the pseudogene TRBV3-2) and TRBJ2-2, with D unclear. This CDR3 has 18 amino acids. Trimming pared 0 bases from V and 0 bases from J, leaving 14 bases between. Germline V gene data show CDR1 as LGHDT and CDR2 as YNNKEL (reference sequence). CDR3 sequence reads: CASSQDLGLTTNTGELFF. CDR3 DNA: TGTGCCAGCAGCCAAGATCTTGGGCTAACAACGAACACCGGGGAGCTGTTTTTT.

The CDR3 loop is CASSVQHQGGYTF. The CDR3 DNA sequence: TGTGCCAGCAGCGTCCAGCATCAGGGTGGCTACACCTTC. V is TRBV11-2 and J is TRBJ1-2; TRBD1 might be the D (5 bases). This CDR3 is 13 amino acids long. Germline V gives CDR1 SGHAT, CDR2 FQNNGV. Trimming stripped 5 bases from V and 7 bases from J, with 14 bases between.

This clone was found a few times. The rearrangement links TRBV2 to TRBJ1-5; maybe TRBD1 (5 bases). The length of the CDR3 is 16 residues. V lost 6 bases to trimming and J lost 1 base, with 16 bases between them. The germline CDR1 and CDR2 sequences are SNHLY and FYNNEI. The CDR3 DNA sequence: TGTGCCAGCAGCTGGACCGGGACGGTAAGCAATCAGCCCCAGCATTTT. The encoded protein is CASSWTGTVSNQPQHF.

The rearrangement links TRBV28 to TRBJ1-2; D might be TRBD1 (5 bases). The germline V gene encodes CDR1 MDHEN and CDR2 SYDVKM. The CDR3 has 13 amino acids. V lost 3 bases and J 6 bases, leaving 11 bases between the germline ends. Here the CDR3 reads CASSLSGVHGYTF. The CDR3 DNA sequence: TGTGCCAGCAGTTTGTCGGGGGTCCATGGCTACACCTTC.

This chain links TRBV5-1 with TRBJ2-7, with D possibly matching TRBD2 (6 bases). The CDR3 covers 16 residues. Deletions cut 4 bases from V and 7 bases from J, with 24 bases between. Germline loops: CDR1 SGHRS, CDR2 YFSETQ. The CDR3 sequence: CASSPGQGAAGGEQYF. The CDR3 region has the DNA TGCGCCAGCAGCCCTGGCCAGGGTGCCGCTGGGGGGGAGCAGTACTTC.

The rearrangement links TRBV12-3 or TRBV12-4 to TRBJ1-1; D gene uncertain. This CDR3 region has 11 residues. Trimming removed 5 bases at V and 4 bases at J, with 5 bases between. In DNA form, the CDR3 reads TGTGCCAGCAGTCGGAGCACTGAAGCTTTCTTT. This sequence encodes CASSRSTEAFF.

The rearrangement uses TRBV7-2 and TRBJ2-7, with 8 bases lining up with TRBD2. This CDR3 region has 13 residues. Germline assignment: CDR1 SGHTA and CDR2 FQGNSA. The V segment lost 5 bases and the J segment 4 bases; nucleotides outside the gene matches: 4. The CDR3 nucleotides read TGTGCCAGCAGCCGTAGCGGGATTTACGAGCAGTACTTC. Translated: CASSRSGIYEQYF. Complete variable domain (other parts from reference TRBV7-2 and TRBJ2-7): GAGVSQSPSNKVTEKGKDVELRCDPISGHTALYWYRQSLGQGLEFLIYFQGNSAPDKSGLPSDRFSAERTGGSVSTLTIQRTQQEDSAVYLCASSRSGIYEQYFGPGTRLTVT.

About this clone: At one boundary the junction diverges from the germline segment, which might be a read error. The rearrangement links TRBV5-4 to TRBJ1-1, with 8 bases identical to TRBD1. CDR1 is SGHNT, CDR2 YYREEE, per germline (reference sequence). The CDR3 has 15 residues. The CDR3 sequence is CASRLDRAMNTEAFF. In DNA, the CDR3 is TGTGCCAGCAGGTTGGACAGGGCTATGAACACTGAAGCTTTCTTT.

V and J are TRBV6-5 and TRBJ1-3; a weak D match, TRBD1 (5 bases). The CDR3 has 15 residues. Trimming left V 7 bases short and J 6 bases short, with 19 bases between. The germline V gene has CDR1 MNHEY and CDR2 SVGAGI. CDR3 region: CASIGGQWGINTIYF. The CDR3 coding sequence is TGTGCCAGCATAGGAGGCCAGTGGGGCATAAACACCATATATTTT.

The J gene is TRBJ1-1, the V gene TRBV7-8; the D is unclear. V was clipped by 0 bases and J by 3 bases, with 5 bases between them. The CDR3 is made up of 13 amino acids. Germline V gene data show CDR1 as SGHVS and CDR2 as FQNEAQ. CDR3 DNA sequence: TGTGCCAGCAGCTTAGCCCTGTACACTGAAGCTTTCTTT. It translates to CASSLALYTEAFF.